What follows are 4 T cell receptor beta chains derived from one specimen sequenced in a study of control samples from healthy donors and cancer patients. Profiling relied on immunoSEQ multiplex PCR, and the TCRdb table lists in-frame clones only, not all of them. This sample carries approximately 160,000 clones, roughly 93% of them seen once, and the ten largest clones take roughly 4.3%. The sample comprised blood. These TCRs come from a woman aged 60-75 years in good health.

This sequence joins TRBV5-1 and TRBJ1-1; maybe TRBD1 (6 bases). Germline V gene lookup returns CDR1 SGHRS and CDR2 YFSETQ. This CDR3 is 15 amino acids long. V shed 0 bases and J shed 7 bases, with 16 bases lying between them. In nucleotides, the CDR3 is TGCGCCAGCAGCTTGGCCGAACAGGGAGTTTTTGAAGCTTTCTTT. This encodes CASSLAEQGVFEAFF.

This clone was detected only once. The V gene is TRBV3-1 (or the pseudogene TRBV3-2), the J gene TRBJ1-2, with 9 bases aligning to TRBD1. This CDR3 has 17 amino acids. Germline values: CDR1 LGHDT, CDR2 YNNKEL (reference sequence). Trimming took 1 base from V and 4 from J; bases not matched to a gene: 10. In DNA form, the CDR3 reads TGTGCCAGCAGCCAAGTGGGGCAGGGGACAGGGTTCTATGGCTACACCTTC. It codes for CASSQVGQGTGFYGYTF.

The chain carries TRBV10-3 and TRBJ2-7; possibly TRBD1 or TRBD2 for D (5 bases each). Germline V gene sequence: CDR1 ENHRY, CDR2 SYGVKD. The CDR3 spans 13 residues. Trimming left V 10 bases short and J 2 bases short, with 15 bases between. CDR3 in amino acids: CATAWDEAYEQYF. For the CDR3, the DNA is TGTGCCACCGCGTGGGACGAAGCCTACGAGCAGTACTTC.

As regards this clone: Other DNA variants within this sample encode the same CDR3. The chain combines TRBV7-2 with TRBJ2-1, with TRBD2 matching over 12 bases. The junction had 1 base not matched to a gene; V was cut back by 2 bases and J by 5 bases. This CDR3 spans 15 amino acids. CDR1 SGHTA and CDR2 FQGNSA come from the germline V gene. The CDR3 DNA reads TGTGCCAGCAGCTTACTAGCGGGGGGGCACAATGAGCAGTTCTTC. It codes for CASSLLAGGHNEQFF.